What follows is one TCR beta chain and its context. Its antigen is undetermined. One junction end disagrees with the germline gene, perhaps due to a read error. This specimen comes from a study of cytomegalovirus exposure and HLA in healthy donors. Study overall: Out of approximately 170 million T cells, an earlier analysis found about 100 million unique TCR beta sequences in total.

This CDR3 region has 14 residues. Germline loops: CDR1 SEHNR, CDR2 FQNEAQ (reference sequence). Both 60 Vbeta primers and 13 Jbeta primers went into the PCR. Libraries were prepared by immunoSEQ multiplex PCR; TCRdb keeps only in-frame clonotypes and omits some of them. The sample shows 90,000 to 140,000 clones, roughly 80% of them seen only once. Study-wide results and limits: Reports indicated that the classifier achieved high specificity and sensitivity in diagnosing cytomegalovirus status. Accurate HLA-A and HLA-B prediction from TCR beta sequences was reported for most subjects.

The sample consisted of PBMCs. This TCR came from a woman between 35 and 50 years old in good health and CMV-seropositive. This chain uses TRBV7-9 with TRBJ1-4, with D unclear. The DNA of the CDR3 is TGTTCCAGCAGCTCTTCCTCGGCTAATGAAAAACTGTTTTTT. The encoded protein is CSSSSSSANEKLFF.